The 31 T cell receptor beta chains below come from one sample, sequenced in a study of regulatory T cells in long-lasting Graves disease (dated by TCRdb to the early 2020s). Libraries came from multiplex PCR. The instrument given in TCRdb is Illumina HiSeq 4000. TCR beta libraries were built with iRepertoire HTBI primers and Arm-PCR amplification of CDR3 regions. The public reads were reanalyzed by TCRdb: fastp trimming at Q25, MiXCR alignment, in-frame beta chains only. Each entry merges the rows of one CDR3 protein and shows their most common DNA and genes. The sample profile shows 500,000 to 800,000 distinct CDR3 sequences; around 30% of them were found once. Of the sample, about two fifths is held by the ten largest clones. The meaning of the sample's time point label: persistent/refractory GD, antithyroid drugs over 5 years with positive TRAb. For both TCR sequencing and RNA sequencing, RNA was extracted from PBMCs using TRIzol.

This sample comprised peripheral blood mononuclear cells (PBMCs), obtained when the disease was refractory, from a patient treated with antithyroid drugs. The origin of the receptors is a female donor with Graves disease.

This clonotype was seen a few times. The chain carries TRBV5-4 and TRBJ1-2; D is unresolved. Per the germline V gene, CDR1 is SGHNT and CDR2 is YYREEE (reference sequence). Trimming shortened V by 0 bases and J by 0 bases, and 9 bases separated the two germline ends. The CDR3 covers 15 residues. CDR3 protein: CASSLGMVTNYGYTF. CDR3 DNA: TGTGCCAGCAGCTTGGGAATGGTCACTAACTATGGCTACACCTTC.

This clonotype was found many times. CDR3 in DNA: TGTGCCAGCAGTGAATTGGGGCCATACACTGAAGCTTTCTTT. Protein sequence: CASSELGPYTEAFF. The rearrangement uses TRBV2 and TRBJ1-1, with D possibly matching TRBD1 (5 bases). CDR1 is SNHLY, CDR2 FYNNEI, per germline. V lost 2 bases and J lost 3, with 10 bases in between. The CDR3 runs 14 residues.

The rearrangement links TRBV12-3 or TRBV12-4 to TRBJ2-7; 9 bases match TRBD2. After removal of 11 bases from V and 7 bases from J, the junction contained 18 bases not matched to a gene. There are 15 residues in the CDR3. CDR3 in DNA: TGTGCCTCCCAAGTAGGGCGGCGGCTAGCGGGAGAGCAGTACTTC. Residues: CASQVGRRLAGEQYF.

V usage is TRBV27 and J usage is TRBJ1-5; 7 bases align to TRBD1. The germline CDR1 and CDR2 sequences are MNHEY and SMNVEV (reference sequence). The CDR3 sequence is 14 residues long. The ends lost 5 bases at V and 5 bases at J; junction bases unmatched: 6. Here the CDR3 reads CASSAGTAHQPQHF. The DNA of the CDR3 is TGTGCCAGCAGTGCAGGGACAGCCCATCAGCCCCAGCATTTT.

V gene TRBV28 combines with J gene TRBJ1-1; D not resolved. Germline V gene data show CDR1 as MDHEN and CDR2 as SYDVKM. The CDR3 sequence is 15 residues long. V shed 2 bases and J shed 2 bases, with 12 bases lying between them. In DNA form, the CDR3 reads TGTGCCAGCAGTTTACGACTTTGGATAAACACTGAAGCTTTCTTT. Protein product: CASSLRLWINTEAFF.

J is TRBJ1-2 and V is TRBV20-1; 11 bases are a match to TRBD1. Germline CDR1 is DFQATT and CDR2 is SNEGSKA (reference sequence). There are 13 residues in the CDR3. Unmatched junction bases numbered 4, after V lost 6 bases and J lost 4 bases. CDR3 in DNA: TGCAGTGCCTGGACAGGGGGCCGCTATGGCTACACCTTC. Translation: CSAWTGGRYGYTF.

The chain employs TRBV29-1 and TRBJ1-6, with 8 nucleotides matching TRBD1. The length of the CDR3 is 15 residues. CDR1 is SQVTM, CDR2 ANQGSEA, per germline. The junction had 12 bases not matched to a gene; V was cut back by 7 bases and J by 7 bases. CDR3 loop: CSASTGQGRNSPLHF. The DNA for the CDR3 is TGCAGCGCCTCAACTGGACAGGGTCGGAATTCACCCCTCCACTTT.

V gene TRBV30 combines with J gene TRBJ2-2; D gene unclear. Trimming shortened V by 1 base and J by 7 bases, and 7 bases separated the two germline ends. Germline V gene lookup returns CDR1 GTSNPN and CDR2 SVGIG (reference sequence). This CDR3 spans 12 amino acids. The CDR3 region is CAWSAVHGELFF. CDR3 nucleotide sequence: TGTGCCTGGAGTGCGGTGCACGGGGAGCTGTTTTTT.

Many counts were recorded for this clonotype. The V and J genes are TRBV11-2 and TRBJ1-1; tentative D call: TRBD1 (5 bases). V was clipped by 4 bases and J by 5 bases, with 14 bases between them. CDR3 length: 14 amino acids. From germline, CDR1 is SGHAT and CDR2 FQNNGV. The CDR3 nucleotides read TGTGCCAGCAGCTGGGGGACCCCGGGGACTGAAGCTTTCTTT. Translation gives CASSWGTPGTEAFF.

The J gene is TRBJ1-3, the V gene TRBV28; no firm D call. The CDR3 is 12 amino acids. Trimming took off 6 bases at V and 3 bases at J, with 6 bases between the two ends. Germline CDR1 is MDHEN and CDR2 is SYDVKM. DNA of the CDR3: TGTGCCAGCAGACAACTTGGAAACACCATATATTTT. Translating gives CASRQLGNTIYF.

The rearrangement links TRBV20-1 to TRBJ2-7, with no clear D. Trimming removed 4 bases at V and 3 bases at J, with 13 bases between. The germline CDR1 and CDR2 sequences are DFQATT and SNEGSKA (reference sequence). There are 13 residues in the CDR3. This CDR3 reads CSANRLGFYEQYF. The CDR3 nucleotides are TGCAGTGCTAATAGGCTGGGGTTCTACGAGCAGTACTTC.

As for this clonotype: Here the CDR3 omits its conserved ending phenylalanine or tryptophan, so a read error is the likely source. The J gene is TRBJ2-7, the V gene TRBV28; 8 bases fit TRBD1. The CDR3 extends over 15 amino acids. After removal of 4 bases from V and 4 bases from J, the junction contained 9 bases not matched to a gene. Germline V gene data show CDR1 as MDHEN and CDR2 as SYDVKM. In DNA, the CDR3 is TGTGCCAGCAGTTCGAACGACAGGGGCCCATACGAGCAGTACTCC. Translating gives CASSSNDRGPYEQYS.

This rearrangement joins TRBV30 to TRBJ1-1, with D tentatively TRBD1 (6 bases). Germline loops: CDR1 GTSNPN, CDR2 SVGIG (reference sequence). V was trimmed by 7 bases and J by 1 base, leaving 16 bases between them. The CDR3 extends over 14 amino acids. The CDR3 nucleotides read TGTGCCTCCCACAGGGCTGGCCAGAACACTGAAGCTTTCTTT. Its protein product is CASHRAGQNTEAFF.

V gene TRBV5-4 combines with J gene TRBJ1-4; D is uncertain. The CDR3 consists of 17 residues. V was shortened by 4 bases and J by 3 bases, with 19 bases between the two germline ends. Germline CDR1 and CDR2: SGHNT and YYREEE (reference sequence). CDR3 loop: CASSPGPWTAANEKLFF. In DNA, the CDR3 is TGTGCCAGCAGCCCTGGACCCTGGACTGCCGCTAATGAAAAACTGTTTTTT.

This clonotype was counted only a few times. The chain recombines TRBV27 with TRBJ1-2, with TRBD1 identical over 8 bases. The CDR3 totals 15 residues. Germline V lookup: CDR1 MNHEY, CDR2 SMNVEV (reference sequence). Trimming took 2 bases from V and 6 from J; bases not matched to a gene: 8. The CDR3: CASSLKSGGANGYTF. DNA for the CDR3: TGTGCCAGCAGTTTAAAGTCAGGGGGCGCGAATGGCTACACCTTC.

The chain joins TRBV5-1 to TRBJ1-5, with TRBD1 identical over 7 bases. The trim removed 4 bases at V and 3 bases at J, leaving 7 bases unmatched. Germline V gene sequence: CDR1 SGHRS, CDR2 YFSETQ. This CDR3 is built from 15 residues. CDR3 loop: CASSTTGATNQPQHF. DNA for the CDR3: TGCGCCAGCAGCACTACAGGGGCCACCAATCAGCCCCAGCATTTT.

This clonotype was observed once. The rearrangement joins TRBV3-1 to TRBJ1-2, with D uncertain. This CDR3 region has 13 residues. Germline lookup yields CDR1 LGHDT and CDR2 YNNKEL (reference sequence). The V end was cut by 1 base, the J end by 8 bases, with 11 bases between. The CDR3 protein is CASSQGRRGGYTF. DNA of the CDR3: TGTGCCAGCAGCCAAGGGAGGAGAGGGGGCTACACCTTC.

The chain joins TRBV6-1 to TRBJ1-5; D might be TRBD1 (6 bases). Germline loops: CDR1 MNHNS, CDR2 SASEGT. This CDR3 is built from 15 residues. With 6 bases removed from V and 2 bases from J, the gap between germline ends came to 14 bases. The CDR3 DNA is TGTGCCAGCAGACTGGGGGCGCGGGGCAATCAGCCCCAGCATTTT. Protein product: CASRLGARGNQPQHF.

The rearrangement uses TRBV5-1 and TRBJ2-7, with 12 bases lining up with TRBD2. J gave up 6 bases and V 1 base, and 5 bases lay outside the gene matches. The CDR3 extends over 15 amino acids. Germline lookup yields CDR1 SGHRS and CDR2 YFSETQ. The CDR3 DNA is TGCGCCAGCAGCTTGTATACTAGCGGGAGGATCGAGCAGTACTTC. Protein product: CASSLYTSGRIEQYF.

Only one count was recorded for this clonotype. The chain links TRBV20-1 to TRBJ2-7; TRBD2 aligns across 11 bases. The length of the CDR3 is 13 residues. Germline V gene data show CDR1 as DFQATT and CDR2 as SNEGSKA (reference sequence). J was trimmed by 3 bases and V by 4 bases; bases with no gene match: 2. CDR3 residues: CSAKGTSGYEQYF. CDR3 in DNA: TGCAGTGCTAAAGGGACTAGCGGCTACGAGCAGTACTTC.

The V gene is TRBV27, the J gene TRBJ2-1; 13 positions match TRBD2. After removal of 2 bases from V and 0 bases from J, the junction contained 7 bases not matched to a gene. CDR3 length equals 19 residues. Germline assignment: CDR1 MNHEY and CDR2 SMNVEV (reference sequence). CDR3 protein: CASSLIVTSGRSSYNEQFF. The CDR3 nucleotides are TGTGCCAGCAGTTTAATAGTGACTAGCGGGAGGAGCTCCTACAATGAGCAGTTCTTC.

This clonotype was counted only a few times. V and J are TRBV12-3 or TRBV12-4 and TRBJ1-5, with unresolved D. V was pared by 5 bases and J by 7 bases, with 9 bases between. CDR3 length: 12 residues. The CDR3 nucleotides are TGTGCCAGCAGTCTAAAACTACAGCCCCAGCATTTT. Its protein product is CASSLKLQPQHF.

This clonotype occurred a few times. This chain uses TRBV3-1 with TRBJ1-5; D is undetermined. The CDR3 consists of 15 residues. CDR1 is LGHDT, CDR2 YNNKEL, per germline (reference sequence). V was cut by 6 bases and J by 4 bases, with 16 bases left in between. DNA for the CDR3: TGTGCCAGCAGTGAAGATCCGGGTCGTAATCAGCCCCAGCATTTT. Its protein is CASSEDPGRNQPQHF.

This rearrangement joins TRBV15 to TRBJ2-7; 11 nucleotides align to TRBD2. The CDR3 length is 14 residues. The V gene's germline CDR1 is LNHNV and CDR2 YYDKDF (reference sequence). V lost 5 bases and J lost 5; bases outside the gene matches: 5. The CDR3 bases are TGTGCCACCAGCGTACTAGCGGGAGCCCACGAGCAGTACTTC. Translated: CATSVLAGAHEQYF. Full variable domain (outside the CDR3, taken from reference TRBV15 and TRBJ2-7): DAMVIQNPRYQVTQFGKPVTLSCSQTLNHNVMYWYQQKSSQAPKLLFHYYDKDFNNEADTPDNFQSRRPNTSFCFLDIRSPGLGDTAMYLCATSVLAGAHEQYFGPGTRLTVT.

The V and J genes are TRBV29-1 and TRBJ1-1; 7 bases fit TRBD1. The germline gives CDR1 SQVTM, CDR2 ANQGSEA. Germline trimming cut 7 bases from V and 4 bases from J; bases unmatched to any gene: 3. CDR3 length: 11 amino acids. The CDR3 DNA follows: TGCAGCGGCAACAGGGGCACTGAAGCTTTCTTT. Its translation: CSGNRGTEAFF.

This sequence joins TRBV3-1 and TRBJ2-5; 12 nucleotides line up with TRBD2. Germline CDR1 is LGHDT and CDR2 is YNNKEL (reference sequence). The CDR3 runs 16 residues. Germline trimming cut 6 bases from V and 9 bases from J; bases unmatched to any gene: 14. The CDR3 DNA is TGTGCCAGCAGAAGCGAGGCAGCAGGACTAGCGGGACCCCAGTACTTC. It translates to CASRSEAAGLAGPQYF.

The CDR3 DNA sequence: TGTGCCAGCAGTCTCGCTAGCGGGAGCTTTGAGCAGTTCTTC. Its protein product is CASSLASGSFEQFF. The chain is built from TRBV3-1 and TRBJ2-1, with 10 bases that match TRBD2. The germline V gene has CDR1 LGHDT and CDR2 YNNKEL (reference sequence). V dropped 6 bases and J dropped 9; count of bases not matched to a gene: 8. The CDR3 consists of 14 residues.

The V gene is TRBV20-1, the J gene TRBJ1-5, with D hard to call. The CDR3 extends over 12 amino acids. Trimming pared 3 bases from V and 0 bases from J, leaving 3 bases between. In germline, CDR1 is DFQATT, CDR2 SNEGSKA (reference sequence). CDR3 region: CSASYSNQPQHF. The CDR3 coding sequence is TGCAGTGCTAGCTATAGCAATCAGCCCCAGCATTTT.

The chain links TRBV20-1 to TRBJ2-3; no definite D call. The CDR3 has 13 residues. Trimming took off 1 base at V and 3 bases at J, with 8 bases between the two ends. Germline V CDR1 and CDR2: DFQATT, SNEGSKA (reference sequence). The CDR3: CSARVVGTDTQYF. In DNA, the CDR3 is TGCAGTGCTAGAGTCGTCGGGACAGATACGCAGTATTTT.

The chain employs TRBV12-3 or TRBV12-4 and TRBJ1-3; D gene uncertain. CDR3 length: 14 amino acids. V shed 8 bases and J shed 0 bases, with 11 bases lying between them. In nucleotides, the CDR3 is TGTGCCAGCGCCGTCGGCACCTCTGGAAACACCATATATTTT. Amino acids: CASAVGTSGNTIYF.

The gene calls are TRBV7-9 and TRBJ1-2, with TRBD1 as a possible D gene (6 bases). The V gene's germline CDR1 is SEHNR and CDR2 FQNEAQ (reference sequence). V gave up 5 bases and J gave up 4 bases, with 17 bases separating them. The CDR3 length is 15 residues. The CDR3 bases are TGTGCCAGCAGCCCCGTAACAGGGAGGGGCTATGGCTACACCTTC. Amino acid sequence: CASSPVTGRGYGYTF.